This TCR beta chain was sequenced in a study of monozygotic twins with inflammatory bowel disease (dated by TCRdb to between 2018 and 2021). About the investigation overall: A total of around 30 monozygotic twin pairs were included in the full study, comprising nine German pairs (four IBD-concordant, five IBD-discordant) and 19 IBD-discordant Danish pairs. Within discordant pairs, disease-associated traits were sought mainly by comparing IBD patients with their genetically identical healthy co-twins. Each individual had, on average, about 151 000 unique TCRalpha sequences and 181 000 unique TCRbeta sequences available for analysis.

A remark on this clonotype: Its recognized antigen is unknown.

General conclusions and limits of the study: Because patients received different immunosuppressive treatments, the repertoires may have picked up extra background noise and variability between individuals. IBD patients had lower TCRbeta repertoire diversity, measured by the inverse Simpson index, than their healthy co-twins. The analysis was unable to tell apart different T cell subtypes. Compared with healthy twins, IBD patients shared fewer clonotypes with other individuals, and the difference was most pronounced in patients with signs of disease activity. No single strong signal or clonotype linked to IBD turned up in the results, so the idea that one exists was not supported. Repertoire similarity did not differ between concordant and discordant twins, which could be due to limited statistical power.

The protocol used for the library was 5' RACE. Preparation of each TCR library used around 3.5 ug of total RNA. For each sample, cDNA was synthesized in eight separate reactions using SMARTScribe reverse transcriptase. Unique molecular identifiers containing a 6-nucleotide sample barcode were introduced through template switching during cDNA synthesis. Amplification of TCRalpha and TCRbeta cDNA involved two nested PCRs of approximately 17 and 9 cycles, and each PCR was followed by bead purification. Before amplification, the cDNA was treated with uracil DNA-glycosylase and purified using the QIAquick PCR purification kit. In the second PCR, Illumina TruSeq-compatible adapters and sample-specific barcodes were added. Library quality and concentration were assessed using TapeStation and Qubit, and 5 ng of each library was pooled. The pooled libraries were sequenced with 2 x 100 bp reads and custom sequencing primers on an Illumina HiSeq2500 single-index Rapid Run. In the source study's methods: UMI-based consensus assembly with MiGEC version 1.2.6 was used to correct PCR and sequencing errors. V(D)J alignment, clonotype assembly and CDR3 extraction were performed with MiXCR version 2.1.1. To normalise gene usage, clonotype sharing and MAIT/NKT TCR abundance, the analysis used the top 1000, 10 000 and 20 000 clonotypes per sample. After downsampling to 27 000 UMIs, diversity was calculated as the inverse Simpson index using the vegan R package. Paired Mann-Whitney U tests were applied to discordant twin pairs, with Benjamini-Hochberg correction for multiple testing. TCRdb reprocessed the reads, so every CDR3 protein sequence counts as one entry and DNA is not shown. The V and J calls were not made by the authors but by TCRdb's processing. In this sample's table one finds fewer than 550,000 distinct CDR3 sequences. 2% to 3% of the sample goes to the ten largest clones.

Inclusive of the bounding cysteine and phenylalanine, the CDR3 is 13 residues long. This entry has no DNA. A roughly 2.6 ml peripheral blood sample was drawn into PAXgene tubes per donor and stored at -80°C. Without T cell sorting, total RNA was isolated from whole blood using the PAXgene blood miRNA kit on an automated QIAcube. Deep TCRalpha and TCRbeta repertoire profiling with unique molecular barcoding was performed on peripheral blood of monozygotic twin pairs concordant or discordant for inflammatory bowel disease. Smoking habits were recorded for all twin pairs, with individuals classified as current, former or never smokers.

The chain employs TRBV12-3 or TRBV12-4 and TRBJ1-1. The sample consisted of blood. This receptor was identified in a human donor with ulcerative colitis or Crohn's disease, or a healthy co-twin of an affected twin (not recorded which). CDR3 protein: CASILDPITEAFF.